This T cell receptor (beta chain) originates from a study of T cell repertoires in cytomegalovirus infection. About the study: Public TCR beta signatures marked donors with CMV infection and the matching HLA. Study results and limitations: CMV carriers having the relevant HLA were flagged by cumulative public TCR beta family frequency. HLA-C-restricted TCR beta clonotypes specific for CMV led the ex vivo response.

Trimming cost V 3 bases and J 1 base, with 19 bases left between them. The CDR3 sequence is 17 residues long. A remark on this clonotype: The antigen is not known. A much larger clone sits a single nucleotide away, making a read error possible.

TCRdb fed the reads into MiXCR, producing one record per CDR3 protein. The table lists about 100,000 distinct CDR3 sequences, 20% to 30% of them singletons, with approximately 39% in the top ten. The clonotype comes from a human donor in good health (CMV status not recorded). Some clones in this sample may be carry-over from other donors' samples. The V call is TRBV12-3 or TRBV12-4, the J call TRBJ2-7, with D perhaps matching TRBD1 or TRBD2 (6 bases each). The sequenced material came from CD8+ T cells from PBMCs. In DNA form, the CDR3 reads TGTGCCAGCAGTTTGGGGGGCCCGGGTTTTTCTTCCTACGAGCAGTACTTC. Protein: CASSLGGPGFSSYEQYF.